One sample yielded the 9 T cell receptor beta chains listed below, sequenced in a study of regulatory T cells. No antigens are known for them. Amplification used 52 TRBV primers and 13 TRBJ primers. Assay used: immunoSEQ multiplex PCR; TCRdb lists only in-frame clones, some missing. The sample consists of fewer than 3,500 clones, around 94% of them appearing once. Findings and caveats of the study: In CD3G deficiency, regulatory T cells had lower Shannon diversity than autologous conventional CD4+ and control regulatory cells.

Sequencing was performed on CD4+ Tregs sorted from blood. All receptors derive from a person in their late teens or twenties with CD3G deficiency.

The chain joins TRBV6-1 to TRBJ1-2, with TRBD1 identical over 11 bases. Germline V gene lookup returns CDR1 MNHNS and CDR2 SASEGT. This CDR3 contains 16 residues. The V and J ends lost 4 bases and 5 bases, in that order; junction bases with no gene match: 9. CDR3 amino acids: CASSVGQGARGYGYTF. Here the CDR3 DNA reads TGTGCCAGCAGTGTAGGACAGGGGGCGAGGGGATATGGCTACACCTTC.

The rearrangement links TRBV5-1 to TRBJ1-4; weak D call: TRBD1 (5 bases). CDR1 is SGHRS, CDR2 YFSETQ, per germline. Trimming cost V 1 base and J 8 bases, with 15 bases left between them. The CDR3 contains 15 residues. The CDR3 nucleotides are TGCGCCAGCAGCTTGTCTGGGGGGGATGGAGAAAAACTGTTTTTT. Translating it yields CASSLSGGDGEKLFF.

The CDR3, as DNA: TGTGCCAGCTCACCGTCGAGGGGGCATACTGAAGCTTTCTTT. Translated, it gives CASSPSRGHTEAFF. This chain joins TRBV18 and TRBJ1-1; 7 bases line up with TRBD1. The CDR3 sequence is 14 residues long. Germline V gene lookup returns CDR1 KGHSH and CDR2 LQKENI. The J segment lost 5 bases and the V segment lost 3 bases, leaving 6 bases of the junction unmatched.

The genes are TRBV6-4 and TRBJ1-2; 10 positions agree with TRBD1. V gave up 6 bases and J gave up 8 bases; unmatched junction bases: 6. The CDR3 runs 13 residues. Germline V gene data show CDR1 as MRHNA and CDR2 as SNTAGT. The CDR3 loop is CASRGDRGWGYTF. As DNA, the CDR3 is TGTGCCAGCAGAGGGGACAGGGGATGGGGCTACACCTTC.

This chain links TRBV4-2 with TRBJ1-4, with a tentative D call TRBD1 (5 bases). CDR1 and CDR2 (germline): LGHNA, YNFKEQ. This CDR3 is built from 15 residues. The V end was cut by 0 bases, the J end by 8 bases, with 13 bases between. The CDR3 DNA follows: TGTGCCAGCAGCCAAGAAGGGCAGGGCGAGGAAAAACTGTTTTTT. Translating gives CASSQEGQGEEKLFF.

The chain uses TRBV27 and TRBJ2-3; D is perhaps TRBD1 or TRBD2 (5 bases each). The CDR3 consists of 19 residues. Germline V gene lookup returns CDR1 MNHEY and CDR2 SMNVEV (reference sequence). The ends were cut back, 6 bases at V and 0 bases at J, with 25 bases in the middle. The CDR3 DNA sequence: TGTGCCAGCAGCCTGGGACCTCGTCGCTCGCGGCGTAGCACAGATACGCAGTATTTT. Protein sequence: CASSLGPRRSRRSTDTQYF.

The chain is built from TRBV6-1 and TRBJ2-7; D call uncertain. Germline V gives CDR1 MNHNS, CDR2 SASEGT. V dropped 6 bases and J dropped 0 bases, with 9 bases sitting between them. The CDR3 extends over 13 amino acids. The CDR3 is CASRRPSSYEQYF. CDR3 coding DNA: TGTGCCAGCAGGCGCCCGAGCTCCTACGAGCAGTACTTC.

The gene calls are TRBV11-2 and TRBJ2-1; D remains unclear. CDR3 length: 15 residues. V lost 3 bases, J lost 0 bases, and 9 bases lay in between. Germline CDR1 reads SGHAT; CDR2 reads FQNNGV. Here the CDR3 reads CASSLTRSSYNEQFF. The CDR3 DNA reads TGTGCCAGCAGCTTGACTCGCAGCTCCTACAATGAGCAGTTCTTC.

V usage is TRBV10-2 and J usage is TRBJ2-5; the match to TRBD1 covers 9 bases. In germline, CDR1 is WSHSY, CDR2 SAAADI. The CDR3 has 14 amino acids. Trimming removed 2 bases from V and 7 bases from J; junction bases left unmatched: 5. DNA of the CDR3: TGCGCCAGCAGTGAGAGGACAGGGGAGGGGACCCAGTACTTC. This gives the protein CASSERTGEGTQYF.